The clone carrying this T cell receptor beta chain has at least ten counts. The read ends 3 residues before the CDR3 terminus; that terminus is restored from the germline J gene. Sequencing input was equivalent genomic DNA from CVID and controls. Using immunoSEQ multiplex PCR, the repertoire was profiled, and TCRdb retains in-frame clones only, with some absent. The sample includes about 52,000 clones, none of them occurring once. This record comes from a study of T cell clonality in common variable immunodeficiency. V was trimmed by 0 bases and J by 1 base, leaving 5 bases between them. The CDR3 covers 14 residues. Germline loops: CDR1 SGHRS, CDR2 YFSETQ.

This chain connects TRBV5-1 to TRBJ2-1; TRBD1 is a possible D gene (5 bases). The sequence was obtained from a person aged 18 to 70 in good health. What was sequenced was peripheral blood mononuclear cells. The CDR3: CASSLGQSYNEQFF. Incomplete CDR3 DNA: TGCGCCAGCAGCTTGGGACAGTCCTACAATGAG. The full variable domain, completed using reference TRBV5-1 and TRBJ2-1, is KAGVTQTPRYLIKTRGQQVTLSCSPISGHRSVSWYQQTPGQGLQFLFEYFSETQRNKGNFPGRFSGRQFSNSRSEMNVSTLELGDSALYLCASSLGQSYNEQFFGPGTRLTVL.